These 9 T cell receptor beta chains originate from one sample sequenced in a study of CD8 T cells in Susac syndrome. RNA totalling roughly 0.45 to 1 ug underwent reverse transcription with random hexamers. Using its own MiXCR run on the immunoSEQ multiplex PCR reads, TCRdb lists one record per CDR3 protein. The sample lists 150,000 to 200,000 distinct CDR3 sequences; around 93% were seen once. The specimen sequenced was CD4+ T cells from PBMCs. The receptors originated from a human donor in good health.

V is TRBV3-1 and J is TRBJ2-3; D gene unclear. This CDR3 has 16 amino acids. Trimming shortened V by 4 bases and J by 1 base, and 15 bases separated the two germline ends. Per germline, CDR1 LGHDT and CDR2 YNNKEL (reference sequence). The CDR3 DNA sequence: TGTGCCAGCAGCCGACCAAGGTCGATTGGCACAGATACGCAGTATTTT. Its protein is CASSRPRSIGTDTQYF.

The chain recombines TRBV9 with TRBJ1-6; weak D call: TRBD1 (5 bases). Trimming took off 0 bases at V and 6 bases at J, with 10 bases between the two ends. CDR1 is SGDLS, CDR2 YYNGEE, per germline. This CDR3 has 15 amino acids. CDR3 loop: CASSVESGSNSPLHF. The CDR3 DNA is TGTGCCAGCAGCGTAGAGTCAGGGAGTAATTCACCCCTCCACTTT. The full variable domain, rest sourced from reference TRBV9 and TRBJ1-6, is DSGVTQTPKHLITATGQRVTLRCSPRSGDLSVYWYQQSLDQGLQFLIQYYNGEERAKGNILERFSAQQFPDLHSELNLSSLELGDSALYFCASSVESGSNSPLHFGNGTRLTVT.

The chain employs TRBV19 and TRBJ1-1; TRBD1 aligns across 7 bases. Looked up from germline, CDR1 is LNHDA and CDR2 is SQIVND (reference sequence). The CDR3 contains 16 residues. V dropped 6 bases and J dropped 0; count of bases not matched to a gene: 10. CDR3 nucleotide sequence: TGTGCCAGTAGCCGAACAGGGGATGGGGTGAACACTGAAGCTTTCTTT. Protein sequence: CASSRTGDGVNTEAFF.

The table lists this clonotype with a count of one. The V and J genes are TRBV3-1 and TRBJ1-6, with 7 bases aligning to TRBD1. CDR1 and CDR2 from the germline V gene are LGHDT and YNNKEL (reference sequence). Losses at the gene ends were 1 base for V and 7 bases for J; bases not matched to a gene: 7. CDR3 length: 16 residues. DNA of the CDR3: TGTGCCAGCAGCCAAGGACAGGGACCGAGGAATTCACCCCTCCACTTT. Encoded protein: CASSQGQGPRNSPLHF.

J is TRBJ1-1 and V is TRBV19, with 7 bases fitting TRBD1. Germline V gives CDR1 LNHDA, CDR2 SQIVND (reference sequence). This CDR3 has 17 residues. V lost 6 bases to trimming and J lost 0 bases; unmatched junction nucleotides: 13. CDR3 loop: CASRGSGTVIMNTEAFF. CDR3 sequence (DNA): TGTGCCAGTAGGGGTTCGGGGACAGTCATAATGAACACTGAAGCTTTCTTT.

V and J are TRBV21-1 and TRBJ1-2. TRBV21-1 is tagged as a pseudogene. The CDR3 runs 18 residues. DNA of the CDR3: TGTGCCAGCAGCAAAGCGCTGAGCAGGTACGGGCCTAACTATGGCTACACCTTC. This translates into CASSKALSRYGPNYGYTF.

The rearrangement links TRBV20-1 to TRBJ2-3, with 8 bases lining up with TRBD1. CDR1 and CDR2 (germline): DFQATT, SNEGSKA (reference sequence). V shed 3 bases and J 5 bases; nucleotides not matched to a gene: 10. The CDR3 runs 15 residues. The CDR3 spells CSARISAGGRDTQYF. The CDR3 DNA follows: TGCAGTGCTAGGATTTCGGCAGGGGGCAGAGATACGCAGTATTTT.

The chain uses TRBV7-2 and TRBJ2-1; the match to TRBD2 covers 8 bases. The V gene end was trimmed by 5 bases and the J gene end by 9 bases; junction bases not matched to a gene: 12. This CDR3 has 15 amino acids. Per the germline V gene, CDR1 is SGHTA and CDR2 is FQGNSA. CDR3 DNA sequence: TGTGCCAGCAGCAAGATTCGGGGGGGGGCGACTGAGCAGTTCTTC. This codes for CASSKIRGGATEQFF.

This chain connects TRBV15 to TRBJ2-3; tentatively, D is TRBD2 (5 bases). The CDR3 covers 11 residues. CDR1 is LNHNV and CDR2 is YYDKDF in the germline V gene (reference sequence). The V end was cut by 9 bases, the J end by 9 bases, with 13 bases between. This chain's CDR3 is CATRGFRTQYF. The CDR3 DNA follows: TGTGCCACTAGAGGGTTCAGAACGCAGTATTTT.